This TCR beta chain was sequenced in a study of technical replicates of blood from a few donors. Sequencing was performed with immunoSEQ multiplex PCR; in TCRdb, only in-frame clones are kept and a portion is missing. This sample has some 83,000 clones, with just over 90% found just once. This CDR3 is built from 14 residues. Germline assignment: CDR1 SGHRS and CDR2 YFSETQ. Trimming took 4 bases from V and 2 from J; bases not matched to a gene: 4. The material sequenced was T cells isolated from PBMCs. V is TRBV5-1 and J is TRBJ2-3; 7 nucleotides agree with TRBD1. This TCR was recovered from a human donor in good health. The chain's CDR3 is CASSVTGVTDTQYF. The CDR3 DNA sequence: TGCGCCAGCAGCGTCACAGGGGTCACAGATACGCAGTATTTT.